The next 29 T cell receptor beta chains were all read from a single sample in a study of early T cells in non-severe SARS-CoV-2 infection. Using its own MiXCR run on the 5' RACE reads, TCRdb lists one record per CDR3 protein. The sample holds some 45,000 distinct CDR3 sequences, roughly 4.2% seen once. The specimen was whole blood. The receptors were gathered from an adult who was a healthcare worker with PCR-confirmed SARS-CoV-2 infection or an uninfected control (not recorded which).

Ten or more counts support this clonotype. CDR3 nucleotides: TGCAGTGCCCACGGACAGGGCGGACGCTATAGCAATCAGCCCCAGCATTTT. The encoded protein is CSAHGQGGRYSNQPQHF. The chain has TRBV20-1 and TRBJ1-5; 8 bases map to TRBD1. Germline lookup yields CDR1 DFQATT and CDR2 SNEGSKA (reference sequence). The CDR3 is 17 residues long. V was clipped by 6 bases and J by 0 bases; unmatched bases: 13.

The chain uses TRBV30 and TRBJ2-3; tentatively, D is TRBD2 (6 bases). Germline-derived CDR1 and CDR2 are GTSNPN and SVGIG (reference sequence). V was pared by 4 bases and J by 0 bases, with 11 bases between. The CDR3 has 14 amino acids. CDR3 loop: CAWTEGVSTDTQYF. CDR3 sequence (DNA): TGTGCCTGGACGGAGGGAGTTAGCACAGATACGCAGTATTTT.

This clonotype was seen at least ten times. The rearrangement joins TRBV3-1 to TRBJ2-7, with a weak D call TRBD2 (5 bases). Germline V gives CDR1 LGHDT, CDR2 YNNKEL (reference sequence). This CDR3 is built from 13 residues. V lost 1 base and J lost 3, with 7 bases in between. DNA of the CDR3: TGTGCCAGCAGCCAAGGGACTTTCTACGAGCAGTACTTC. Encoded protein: CASSQGTFYEQYF.

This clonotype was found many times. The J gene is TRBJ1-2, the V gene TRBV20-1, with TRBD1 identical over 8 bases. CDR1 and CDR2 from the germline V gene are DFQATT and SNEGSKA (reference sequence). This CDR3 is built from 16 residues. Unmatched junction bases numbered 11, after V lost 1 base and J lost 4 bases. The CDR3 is CSARAPGQGASYGYTF. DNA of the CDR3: TGCAGTGCTAGAGCCCCTGGGCAGGGGGCCAGCTATGGCTACACCTTC.

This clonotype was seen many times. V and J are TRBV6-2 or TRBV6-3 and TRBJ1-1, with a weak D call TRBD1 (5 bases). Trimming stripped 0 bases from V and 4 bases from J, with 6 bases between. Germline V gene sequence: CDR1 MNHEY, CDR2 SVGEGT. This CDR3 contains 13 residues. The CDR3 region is CASSYSGGTEAFF. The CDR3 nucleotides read TGTGCCAGCAGTTACTCGGGGGGCACTGAAGCTTTCTTT.

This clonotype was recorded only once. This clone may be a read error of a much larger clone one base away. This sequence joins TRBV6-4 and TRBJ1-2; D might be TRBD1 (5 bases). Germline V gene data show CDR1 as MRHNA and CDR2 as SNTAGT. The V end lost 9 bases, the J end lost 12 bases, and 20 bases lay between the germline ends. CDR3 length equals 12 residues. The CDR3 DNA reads TGTGCCAGGCGCAGGGCAGGCGCCGGCCACACCTTC. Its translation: CARRRAGAGHTF.

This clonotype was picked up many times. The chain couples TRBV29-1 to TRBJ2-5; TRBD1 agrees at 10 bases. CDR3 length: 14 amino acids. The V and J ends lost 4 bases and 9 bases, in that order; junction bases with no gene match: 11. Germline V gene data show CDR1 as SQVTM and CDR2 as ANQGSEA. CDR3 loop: CSVVLGGTGVAQYF. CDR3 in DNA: TGCAGCGTTGTTCTCGGTGGGACAGGGGTGGCCCAGTACTTC.

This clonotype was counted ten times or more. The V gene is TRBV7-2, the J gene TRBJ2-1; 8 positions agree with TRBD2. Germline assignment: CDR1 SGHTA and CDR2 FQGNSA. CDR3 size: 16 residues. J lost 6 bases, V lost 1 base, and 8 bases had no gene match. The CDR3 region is CASSLGGGRIVNEQFF. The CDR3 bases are TGTGCCAGCAGCTTAGGAGGCGGGAGGATAGTCAATGAGCAGTTCTTC.

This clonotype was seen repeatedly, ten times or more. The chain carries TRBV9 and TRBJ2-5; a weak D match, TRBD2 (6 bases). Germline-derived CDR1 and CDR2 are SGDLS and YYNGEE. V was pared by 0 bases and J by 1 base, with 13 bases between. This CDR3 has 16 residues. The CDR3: CASSVAPAGLQETQYF. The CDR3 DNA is TGTGCCAGCAGCGTAGCTCCGGCGGGACTCCAAGAGACCCAGTACTTC.

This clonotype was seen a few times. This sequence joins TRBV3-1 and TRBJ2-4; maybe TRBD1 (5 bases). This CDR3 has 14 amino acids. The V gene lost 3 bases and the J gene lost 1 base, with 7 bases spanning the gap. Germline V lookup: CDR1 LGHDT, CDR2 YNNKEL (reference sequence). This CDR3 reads CASSQKGAKNIQYF. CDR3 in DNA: TGTGCCAGCAGCCAGAAGGGGGCCAAAAACATTCAGTACTTC. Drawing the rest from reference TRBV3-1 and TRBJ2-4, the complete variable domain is DTAVSQTPKYLVTQMGNDKSIKCEQNLGHDTMYWYKQDSKKFLKIMFSYNNKELIINETVPNRFSPKSPDKAHLNLHINSLELGDSAVYFCASSQKGAKNIQYFGAGTRLSVL.

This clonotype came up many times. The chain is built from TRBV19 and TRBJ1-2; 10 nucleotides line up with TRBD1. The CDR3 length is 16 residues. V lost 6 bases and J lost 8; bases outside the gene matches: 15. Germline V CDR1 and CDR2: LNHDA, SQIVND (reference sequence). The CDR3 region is CASSPVQGQGRGGYTF. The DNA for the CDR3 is TGTGCCAGTAGCCCGGTCCAGGGACAGGGGCGAGGGGGCTACACCTTC. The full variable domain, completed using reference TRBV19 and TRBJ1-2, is DGGITQSPKYLFRKEGQNVTLSCEQNLNHDAMYWYRQDPGQGLRLIYYSQIVNDFQKGDIAEGYSVSREKKESFPLTVTSAQKNPTAFYLCASSPVQGQGRGGYTFGSGTRLTVV.

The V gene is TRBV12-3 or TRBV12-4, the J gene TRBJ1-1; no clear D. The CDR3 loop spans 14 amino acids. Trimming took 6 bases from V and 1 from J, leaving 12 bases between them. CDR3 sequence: CASSLSWQNTEAFF. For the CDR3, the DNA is TGTGCCAGCAGCCTATCATGGCAGAACACTGAAGCTTTCTTT.

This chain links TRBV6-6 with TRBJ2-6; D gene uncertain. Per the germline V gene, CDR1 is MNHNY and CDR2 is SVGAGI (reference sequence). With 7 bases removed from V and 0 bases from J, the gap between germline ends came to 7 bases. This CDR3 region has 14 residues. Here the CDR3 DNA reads TGTGCCAGCATTTCGATCTCTGGGGCCAACGTCCTGACTTTC. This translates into CASISISGANVLTF.

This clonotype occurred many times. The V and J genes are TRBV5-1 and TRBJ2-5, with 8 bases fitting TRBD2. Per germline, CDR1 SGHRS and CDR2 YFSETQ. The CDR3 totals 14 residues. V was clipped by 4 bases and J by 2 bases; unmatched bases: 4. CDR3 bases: TGCGCCAGCAGCCGTACTAGCGGACAAGAGACCCAGTACTTC. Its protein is CASSRTSGQETQYF.

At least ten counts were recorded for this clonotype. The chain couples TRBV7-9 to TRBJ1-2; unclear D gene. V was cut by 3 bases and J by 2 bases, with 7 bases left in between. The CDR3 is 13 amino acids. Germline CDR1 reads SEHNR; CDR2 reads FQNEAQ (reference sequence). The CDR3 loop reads CASSFEGNYGYTF. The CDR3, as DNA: TGTGCCAGCAGCTTCGAAGGGAACTATGGCTACACCTTC.

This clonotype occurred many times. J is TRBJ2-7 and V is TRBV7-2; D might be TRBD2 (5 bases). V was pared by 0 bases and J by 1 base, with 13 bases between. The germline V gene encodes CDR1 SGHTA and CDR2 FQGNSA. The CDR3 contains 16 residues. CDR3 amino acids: CASSLAGQRRSYEQYF. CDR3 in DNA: TGTGCCAGCAGCTTAGCCGGGCAGCGGAGATCCTACGAGCAGTACTTC.

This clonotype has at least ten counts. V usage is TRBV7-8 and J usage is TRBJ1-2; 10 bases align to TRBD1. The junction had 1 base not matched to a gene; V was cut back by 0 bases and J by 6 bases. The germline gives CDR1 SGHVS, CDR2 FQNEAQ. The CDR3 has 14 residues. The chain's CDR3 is CASSLAGTGDGYTF. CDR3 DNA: TGTGCCAGCAGCTTAGCCGGGACAGGGGATGGCTACACCTTC.

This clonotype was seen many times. CDR3 DNA: TGTGCCAGCAGTGATTATTCGGCAGGGTCCACTGGAAACACCATATATTTT. This gives the protein CASSDYSAGSTGNTIYF. This chain joins TRBV2 and TRBJ1-3, with D maybe TRBD1 (5 bases). Germline CDR1 is SNHLY and CDR2 is FYNNEI. The V end was cut by 3 bases, the J end by 2 bases, with 17 bases between. The CDR3 covers 17 residues.

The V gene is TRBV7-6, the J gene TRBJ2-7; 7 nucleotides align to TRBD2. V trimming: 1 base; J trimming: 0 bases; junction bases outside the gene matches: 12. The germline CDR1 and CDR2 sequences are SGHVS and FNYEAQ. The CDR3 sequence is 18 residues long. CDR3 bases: TGTGCCAGCAGCTTAGTGCCTATGGTAGCGGGTGCCTCCTACGAGCAGTACTTC. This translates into CASSLVPMVAGASYEQYF. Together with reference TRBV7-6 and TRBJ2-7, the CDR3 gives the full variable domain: GAGVSQSPRYKVTKRGQDVALRCDPISGHVSLYWYRQALGQGPEFLTYFNYEAQQDKSGLPNDRFSAERPEGSISTLTIQRTEQRDSAMYRCASSLVPMVAGASYEQYFGPGTRLTVT.

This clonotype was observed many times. The CDR3 DNA is TGTGCCAGCAGTTCCCGGGACAGTAGCAATCAGCCCCAGCATTTT. Protein product: CASSSRDSSNQPQHF. The chain couples TRBV7-8 to TRBJ1-5; 7 nucleotides agree with TRBD1. Germline V gives CDR1 SGHVS, CDR2 FQNEAQ. The trim removed 6 bases at V and 0 bases at J, leaving 5 bases unmatched. This CDR3 has 15 amino acids.

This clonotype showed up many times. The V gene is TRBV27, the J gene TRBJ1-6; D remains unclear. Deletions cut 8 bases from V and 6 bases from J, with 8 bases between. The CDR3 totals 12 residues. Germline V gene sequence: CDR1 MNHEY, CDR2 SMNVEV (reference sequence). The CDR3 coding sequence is TGTGCCAGCTGTAACGCTAATTCACCCCTCCACTTT. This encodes CASCNANSPLHF.

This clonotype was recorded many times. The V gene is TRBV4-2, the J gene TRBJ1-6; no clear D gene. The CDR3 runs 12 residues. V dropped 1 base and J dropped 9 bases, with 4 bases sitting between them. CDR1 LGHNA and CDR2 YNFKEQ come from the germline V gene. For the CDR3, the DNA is TGTGCCAGCAGCCAAGGGTCTTCACCCCTCCACTTT. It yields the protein CASSQGSSPLHF.

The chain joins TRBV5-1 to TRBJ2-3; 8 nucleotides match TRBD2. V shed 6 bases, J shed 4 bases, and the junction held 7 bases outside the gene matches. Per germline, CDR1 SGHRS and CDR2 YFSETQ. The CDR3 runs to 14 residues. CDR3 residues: CASIPAGESDTQYF. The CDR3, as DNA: TGCGCCAGCATCCCAGCGGGAGAGTCAGATACGCAGTATTTT.

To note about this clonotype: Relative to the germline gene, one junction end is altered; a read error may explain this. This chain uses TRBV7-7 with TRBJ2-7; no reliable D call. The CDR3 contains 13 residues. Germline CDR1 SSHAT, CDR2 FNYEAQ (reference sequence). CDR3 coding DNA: TGTGCTAGCAGCTTAGATTCCTCCTACGAGCAGTACTTC. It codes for CASSLDSSYEQYF. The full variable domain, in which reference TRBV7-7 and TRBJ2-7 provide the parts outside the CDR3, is GAGVSQSPRYKVTKRGQDVTLRCDPISSHATLYWYQQALGQGPEFLTYFNYEAQPDKSGLPSDRFSAERPEGSISTLTIQRTEQRDSAMYRCASSLDSSYEQYFGPGTRLTVT.

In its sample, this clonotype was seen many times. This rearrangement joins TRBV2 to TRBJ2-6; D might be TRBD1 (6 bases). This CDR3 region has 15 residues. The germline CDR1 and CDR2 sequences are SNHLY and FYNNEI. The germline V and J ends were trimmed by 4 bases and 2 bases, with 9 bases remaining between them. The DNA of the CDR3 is TGTGCCAGCAGTGTAGGGGGTACTGGGGCCAACGTCCTGACTTTC. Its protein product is CASSVGGTGANVLTF.

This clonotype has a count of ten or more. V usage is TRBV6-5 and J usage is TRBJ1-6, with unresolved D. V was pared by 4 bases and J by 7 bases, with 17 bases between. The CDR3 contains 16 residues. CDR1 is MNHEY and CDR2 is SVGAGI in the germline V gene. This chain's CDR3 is CASSFGRATDNSPLHF. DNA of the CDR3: TGTGCCAGCAGTTTCGGCCGGGCCACGGACAATTCACCCCTCCACTTT.

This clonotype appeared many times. The CDR3 is CSASAYFEQYF. The CDR3 coding sequence is TGCAGTGCTAGTGCCTACTTTGAGCAGTACTTC. The V call is TRBV20-1, the J call TRBJ2-7, with no clear D. The CDR3 totals 11 residues. Trimming pared 3 bases from V and 7 bases from J, leaving 10 bases between. Germline V gene lookup returns CDR1 DFQATT and CDR2 SNEGSKA (reference sequence).

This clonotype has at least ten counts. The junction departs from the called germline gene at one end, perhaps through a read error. CDR3 in amino acids: CASSLGRGHEQYF. CDR3 DNA sequence: TGTGCTAGCAGCTTAGGGCGTGGGCACGAGCAGTACTTC. The genes are TRBV7-7 and TRBJ2-7, with unresolved D. Germline CDR1 is SSHAT and CDR2 is FNYEAQ (reference sequence). The CDR3 spans 13 residues.

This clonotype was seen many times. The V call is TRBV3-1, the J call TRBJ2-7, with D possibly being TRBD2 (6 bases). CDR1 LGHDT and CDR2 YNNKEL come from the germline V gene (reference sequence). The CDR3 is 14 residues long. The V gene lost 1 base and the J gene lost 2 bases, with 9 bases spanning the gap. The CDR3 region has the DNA TGTGCCAGCAGCCAAGCGGGAGTAACCTACGAGCAGTACTTC. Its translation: CASSQAGVTYEQYF.